The following is a TCR beta chain sequence with its context. There are many counts of this clonotype. Its antigen has not been determined. No per-base quality is available; no much larger clone lies one base away. Graves' hyperthyroidism was defined as stable when no progression to ophthalmopathy occurred over 18 months of follow-up. Hyperthyroidism patients were aged 18 to 65 years and newly diagnosed, with disease duration of less than 2 months. Patients with uncontrolled infections, other autoimmune diseases, pregnancy or lactation were excluded. Clinical symptoms, serum thyroxine and TRAb, thyroid ultrasound, and orbital computed tomography formed the basis for the diagnoses. PBMCs were separated from 7.5 to 10 ml of fresh peripheral blood using Ficoll-Paque density gradient centrifugation. Trizol reagent was used to extract total RNA, and RNA quality was then checked on an Agilent 2100 Bioanalyzer.

The sample comes from a study of T cells in Graves' hyperthyroidism and ophthalmopathy (dated by TCRdb to the late 2010s). Concerning the study at large: Peripheral blood was sampled at the time of initial diagnosis, prior to any treatment. The 100 discovery patients were divided at random into training and test sets in a 7:3 ratio. To identify TCR V-J signatures that set the groups apart, the researchers used a discovery cohort of 100 patients, made up of 43 with Graves' ophthalmopathy and 55 to 65 with stable Graves' hyperthyroidism. After sampling, hyperthyroidism patients received methimazole starting at 30 mg daily, and ophthalmopathy patients received high-dose intravenous methylprednisolone. In addition, the study compared T-cell repertoires in thyroid tissue and in blood from roughly six Graves' hyperthyroidism patients. Prospective prediction of ophthalmopathy was tested in an independent validation cohort consisting of 18 to 20 hyperthyroidism patients and some 16 patients who later progressed to ophthalmopathy. The paper describes TCR Vbeta CDR3 sequencing of some 130 peripheral blood samples, made up of fewer than 50 ophthalmopathy patients, approximately 76 hyperthyroidism patients and about 17 progressor patients.

The TCR beta CDR3 regions were amplified from RNA transcripts. For the first round of RT-PCR on the TCR CDR3, the HTBI primer set was used together with the Qiagen OneStep RT-PCR kit. The libraries were constructed in a second round of multiplex PCR and then size-selected and purified. Libraries were sequenced paired-end with 100 bp reads on an Illumina HiSeq2000. The authors' pipeline ran thus. SOAPnuke was used to process the raw data, with reads discarded if the reads contained adapters or uncalled bases, had a mean Phred below 15, or lacked an exact constant-primer or identifier match. COPE v1.2.5 was used to merge high-quality paired reads, and clonotypes were defined as unique nucleotide sequences. MiTCR v1.1 was used to align the clonotypes against IMGT TRBV, TRBD and TRBJ reference segments. The analysis was restricted to V-J combinations with a frequency above 0.0001, which together covered around 99% of the repertoires. The TCS score was defined as F50 (clonal expansion) divided by E x V (chaos), with BLOSUM62-based TCRdist calculated between CDR3 peptides within each V-J. Welch's t-statistics and random forest reduced 450 to 600 V-J features to around 14, which were used in a naive Bayes classifier (R e1071). TCRdb trimmed the raw reads at Q25, called clones with MiXCR and kept productive beta chains. One record per CDR3 amino acid sequence lists the most common genes and DNA. The V and J calls were determined by TCRdb, not by the authors. For this sample there are hundreds of thousands of distinct CDR3 sequences; 15% to 19% appear just once. The top ten clonotypes cover roughly 7.4% of the sample.

In the germline V gene (reference sequence), CDR1 corresponds to LNHDA and CDR2 to SQIVND. The CDR3 sequence holds 15 residues, the cysteine and phenylalanine included. Only the CDR3 region is kept as DNA, spanning 45 bases read in frame from base 1. V has 4 bases trimmed and J has 2 bases trimmed; junction bases matching no gene number 4. What the study reported, not specific to this receptor: Most expanded thyroid clonotypes (frequency above 0.001) were also found in blood, which suggests that blood repertoires may mirror thyroid immune responses. In validation, progression to ophthalmopathy was predicted by the model with almost 71% sensitivity and nearly 75% specificity, a median of roughly 6.4 months before onset. In cross-validation, a model built on a 13 V-J signature told ophthalmopathy apart from stable hyperthyroidism with 87.88% sensitivity and about 81% specificity, and in testing the same model reached 80%/75%. Sample size was not statistically predetermined, and investigators were not blinded to group allocation.

What was sequenced was blood. The chain is encoded by TRBV19 joined to TRBJ1-5, and TRBD1 aligns with 8 junction nucleotides. The TCR originated in a woman aged 18 to 35 with Graves' hyperthyroidism. The sequence in DNA is TGTGCCAGTAGTAGCAGGGGGCGCGGCAATCAGCCCCAGCATTTT. Its product reads: CASSSRGRGNQPQHF.